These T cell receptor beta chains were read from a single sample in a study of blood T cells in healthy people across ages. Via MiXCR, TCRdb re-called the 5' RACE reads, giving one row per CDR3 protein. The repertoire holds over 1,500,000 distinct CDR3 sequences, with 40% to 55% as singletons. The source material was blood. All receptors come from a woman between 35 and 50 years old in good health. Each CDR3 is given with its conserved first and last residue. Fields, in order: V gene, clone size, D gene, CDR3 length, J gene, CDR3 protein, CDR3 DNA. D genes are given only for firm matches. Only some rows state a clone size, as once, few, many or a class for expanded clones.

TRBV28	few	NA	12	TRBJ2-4	CASSLRGSSQYF	TGTGCCAGCAGTTTAAGGGGGTCATCTCAGTACTTC
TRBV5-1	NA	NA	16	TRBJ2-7	CASSSSVGGESYEQYF	TGCGCCAGCAGCTCCTCGGTGGGCGGCGAGTCCTACGAGCAGTACTTC
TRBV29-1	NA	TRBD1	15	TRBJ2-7	CSAGDRTGGIYEQYF	TGCAGCGCTGGAGACAGGACAGGGGGCATTTACGAGCAGTACTTC
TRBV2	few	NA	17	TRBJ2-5	CASSGVEQGRPQETQYF	TGTGCCAGCAGTGGGGTTGAGCAGGGACGACCCCAAGAGACCCAGTACTTC
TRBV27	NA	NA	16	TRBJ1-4	CASSFLGTPTNEKLFF	TGTGCCAGCAGTTTTCTAGGGACACCAACTAATGAAAAACTGTTTTTT
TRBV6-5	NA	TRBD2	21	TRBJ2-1	CASSWPLRGDPRGGSYNEQFF	TGTGCCAGCAGTTGGCCGCTCAGAGGAGATCCTCGCGGGGGTTCCTACAATGAGCAGTTCTTC
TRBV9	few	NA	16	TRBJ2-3	CASSVEGGLSTDTQYF	TGTGCCAGCAGCGTAGAAGGGGGGTTGAGCACAGATACGCAGTATTTT
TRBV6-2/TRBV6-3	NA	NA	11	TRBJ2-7	CASSHDSKQYF	TGTGCCAGCAGTCATGACAGTAAGCAGTACTTC
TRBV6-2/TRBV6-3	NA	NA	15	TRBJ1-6	CASSYPGLRRSPLHF	TGTGCCAGCAGTTACCCGGGACTCCGGCGATCACCCCTCCACTTT
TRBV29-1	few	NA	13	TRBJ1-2	CSVEVGDNYGYTF	TGCAGCGTTGAAGTAGGGGATAACTATGGCTACACCTTC
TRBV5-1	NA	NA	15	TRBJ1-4	CASTVDRGPNEKLFF	TGCGCCAGTACCGTCGACCGGGGCCCTAATGAAAAACTGTTTTTT
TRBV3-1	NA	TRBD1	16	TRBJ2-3	CASSQVTTGAADTQYF	TGTGCCAGCAGCCAAGTTACGACAGGGGCTGCAGATACGCAGTATTTT
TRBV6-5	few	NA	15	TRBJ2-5	CASSRVRDARETQYF	TGTGCCAGCAGTCGTGTCCGAGACGCGCGGGAGACCCAGTACTTC
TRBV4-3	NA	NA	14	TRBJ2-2	CASSVGAGTGELFF	TGCGCCAGCAGCGTCGGAGCAGGGACCGGGGAGCTGTTTTTT
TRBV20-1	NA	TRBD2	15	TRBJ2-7	CSAPWTSGGPYEQYF	TGCAGTGCTCCCTGGACTAGCGGGGGTCCCTACGAGCAGTACTTC
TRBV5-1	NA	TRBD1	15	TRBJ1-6	CASSLADRSYSPLHF	TGCGCCAGCAGCTTGGCGGACAGGAGCTATTCACCCCTCCACTTT
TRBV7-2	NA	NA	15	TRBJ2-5	CASSPLRTNQETQYF	TGTGCCAGCAGCCCTCTCAGGACAAACCAAGAGACCCAGTACTTC
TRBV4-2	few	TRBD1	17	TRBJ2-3	CASSQASGQGRTDTQYF	TGTGCCAGCAGCCAAGCCTCAGGACAGGGGCGCACAGATACGCAGTATTTT
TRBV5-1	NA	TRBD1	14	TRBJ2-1	CASSLRDRAGEQFF	TGCGCCAGCAGCCTCAGGGACAGGGCGGGTGAGCAGTTCTTC
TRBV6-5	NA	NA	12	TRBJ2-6	CATFSGANVLTF	TGTGCCACCTTCTCTGGGGCCAACGTCCTGACTTTC
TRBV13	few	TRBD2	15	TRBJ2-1	CASSLWTSGVEEQFF	TGTGCCAGCAGCTTATGGACTAGCGGGGTCGAGGAGCAGTTCTTC
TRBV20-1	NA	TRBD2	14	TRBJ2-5	CSATGTSLRETQYF	TGCAGTGCGACCGGGACTAGCTTAAGGGAGACCCAGTACTTC
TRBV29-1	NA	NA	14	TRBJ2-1	CSVEPDGLWNEQFF	TGCAGCGTTGAACCTGACGGGCTGTGGAATGAGCAGTTCTTC
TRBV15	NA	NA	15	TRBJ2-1	CATGDGPRGVNEQFF	TGTGCCACCGGGGACGGGCCTCGTGGTGTGAATGAGCAGTTCTTC